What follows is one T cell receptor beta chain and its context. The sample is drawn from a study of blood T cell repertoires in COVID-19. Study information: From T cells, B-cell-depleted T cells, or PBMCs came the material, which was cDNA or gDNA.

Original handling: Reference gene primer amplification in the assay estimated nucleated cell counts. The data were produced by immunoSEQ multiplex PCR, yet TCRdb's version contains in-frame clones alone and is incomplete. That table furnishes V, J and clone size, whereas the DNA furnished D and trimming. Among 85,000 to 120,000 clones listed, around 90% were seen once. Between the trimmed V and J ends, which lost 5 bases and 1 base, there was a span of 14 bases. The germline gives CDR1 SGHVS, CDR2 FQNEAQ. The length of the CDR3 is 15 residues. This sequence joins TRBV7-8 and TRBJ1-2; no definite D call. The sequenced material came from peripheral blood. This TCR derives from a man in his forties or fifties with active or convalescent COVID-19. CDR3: CASSLRLLDNYGYTF. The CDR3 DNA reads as TGTGCCAGCAGCCTCAGACTCCTCGATAACTATGGCTACACCTTC.